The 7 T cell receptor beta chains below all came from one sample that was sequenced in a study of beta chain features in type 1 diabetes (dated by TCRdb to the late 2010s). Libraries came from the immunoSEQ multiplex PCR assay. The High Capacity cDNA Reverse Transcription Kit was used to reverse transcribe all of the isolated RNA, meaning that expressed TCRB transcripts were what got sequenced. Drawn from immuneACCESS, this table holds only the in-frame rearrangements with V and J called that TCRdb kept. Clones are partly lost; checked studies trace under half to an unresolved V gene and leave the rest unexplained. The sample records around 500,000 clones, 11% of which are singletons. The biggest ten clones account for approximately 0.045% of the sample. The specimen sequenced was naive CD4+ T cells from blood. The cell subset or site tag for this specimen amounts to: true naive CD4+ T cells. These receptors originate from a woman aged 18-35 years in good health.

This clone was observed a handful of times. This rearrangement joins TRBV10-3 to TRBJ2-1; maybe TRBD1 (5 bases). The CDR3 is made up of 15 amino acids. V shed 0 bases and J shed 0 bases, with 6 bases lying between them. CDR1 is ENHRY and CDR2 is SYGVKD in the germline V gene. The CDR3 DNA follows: TGTGCCATCAGTGAGTCCGACAGCTCCTACAATGAGCAGTTCTTC. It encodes CAISESDSSYNEQFF.

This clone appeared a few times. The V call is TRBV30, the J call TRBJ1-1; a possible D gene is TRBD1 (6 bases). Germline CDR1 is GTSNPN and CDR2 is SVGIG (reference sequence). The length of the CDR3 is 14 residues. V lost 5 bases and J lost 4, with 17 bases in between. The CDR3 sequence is CAWGALDRLTEAFF. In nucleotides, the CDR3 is TGTGCCTGGGGGGCCCTAGACAGGCTCACTGAAGCTTTCTTT. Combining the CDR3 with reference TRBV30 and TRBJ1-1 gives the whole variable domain SQTIHQWPATLVQPVGSPLSLECTVEGTSNPNLYWYRQAAGRGLQLLFYSVGIGQISSEVPQNLSASRPQDRQFILSSKKLLLSDSGFYLCAWGALDRLTEAFFGQGTRLTVV.

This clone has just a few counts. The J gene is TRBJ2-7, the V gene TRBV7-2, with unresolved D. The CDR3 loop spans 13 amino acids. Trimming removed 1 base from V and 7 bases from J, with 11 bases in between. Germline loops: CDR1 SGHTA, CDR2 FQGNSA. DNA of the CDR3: TGTGCCAGCAGCTTAGTTTTCCTCGGAGAGCAGTACGTC. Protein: CASSLVFLGEQYV.

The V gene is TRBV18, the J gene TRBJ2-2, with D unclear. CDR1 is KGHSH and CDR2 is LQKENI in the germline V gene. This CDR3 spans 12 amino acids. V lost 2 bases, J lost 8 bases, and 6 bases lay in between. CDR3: CASSPYLGELFF. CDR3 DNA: TGTGCCAGCTCACCATACTTGGGGGAGCTGTTTTTT.

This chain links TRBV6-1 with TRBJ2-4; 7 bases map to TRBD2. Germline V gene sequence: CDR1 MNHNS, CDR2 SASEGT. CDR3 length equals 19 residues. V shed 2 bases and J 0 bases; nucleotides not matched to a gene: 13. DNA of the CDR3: TGTGCCAGCAGTGAATATTCAGGGAGGGGAGTGGCAGCCAAAAACATTCAGTACTTC. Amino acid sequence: CASSEYSGRGVAAKNIQYF.

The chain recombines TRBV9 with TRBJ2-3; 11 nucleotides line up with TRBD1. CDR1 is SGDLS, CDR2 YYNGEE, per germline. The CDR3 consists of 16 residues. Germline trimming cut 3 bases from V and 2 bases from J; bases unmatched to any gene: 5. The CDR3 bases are TGTGCCAGCAGCGCCGGACAGGGGGCGAACACAGATACGCAGTATTTT. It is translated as CASSAGQGANTDTQYF.

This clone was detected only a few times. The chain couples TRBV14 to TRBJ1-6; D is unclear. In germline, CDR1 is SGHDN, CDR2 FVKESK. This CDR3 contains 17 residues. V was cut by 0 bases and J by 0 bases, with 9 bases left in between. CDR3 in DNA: TGTGCCAGCAGCCAAGATGGGTTAAGCTCCTATAATTCACCCCTCCACTTT. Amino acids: CASSQDGLSSYNSPLHF.